Below are 19 T cell receptor beta chains sequenced from a single sample in a study of CD8+CD57+ T cells in acquired aplastic anemia. The template for TCR beta VDJ and CDR3 sequence profiling was genomic DNA. TCRdb re-derived calls from the reads in MiXCR, one entry per CDR3 protein. The sample has about 400,000 distinct CDR3 sequences, 55% to 70% seen once. Sequenced material: sorted CD4+, CD8+, or CD8+CD57+ T cells (not recorded which) from PBMCs. These receptors came from a human donor in good health, serving as a control.

V usage is TRBV24-1 and J usage is TRBJ2-1, with D perhaps matching TRBD1 (7 bases). Germline-derived CDR1 and CDR2 are KGHDR and SFDVKD. This CDR3 has 18 residues. The V end was cut by 8 bases, the J end by 5 bases, with 27 bases between. Here the CDR3 DNA reads TGTGCCACCATGGGCCAGGCAGGGGGAGGTTTAGTGAACAATGAGCAGTTCTTC. It encodes CATMGQAGGGLVNNEQFF.

The chain combines TRBV9 with TRBJ2-3; 7 bases line up with TRBD2. Germline CDR1 SGDLS, CDR2 YYNGEE. The V segment lost 3 bases and the J segment 0 bases; nucleotides outside the gene matches: 13. CDR3 size: 18 residues. The CDR3 here is CASSAKAGCLSSTDTQYF. The CDR3 DNA reads TGTGCCAGCAGCGCGAAAGCGGGGTGCCTATCTAGCACAGATACGCAGTATTTT.

The J gene is TRBJ2-7, the V gene TRBV20-1; D possibly corresponds to TRBD1 (5 bases). Deletions cut 0 bases from V and 0 bases from J, with 9 bases between. This CDR3 contains 14 residues. Germline values: CDR1 DFQATT, CDR2 SNEGSKA (reference sequence). CDR3 residues: CSARDRASSYEQYF. The CDR3, as DNA: TGCAGTGCTAGAGACAGGGCCAGCTCCTACGAGCAGTACTTC.

Comment on this clonotype: This may come from a read error, since a much larger clone is one base off. This rearrangement joins TRBV6-1 to TRBJ2-2, with no clear D. There are 15 residues in the CDR3. The germline V gene has CDR1 MNHNS and CDR2 SASEGT. The CDR3 spells CARRTIKGQGGELFF. The CDR3 DNA reads TGTGCCCGCAGGACCATCAAGGGTCAAGGCGGGGAGCTGTTTTTT.

Notes on this clonotype: The CDR3 end shows no conserved phenylalanine or tryptophan, and so a read error is likely. No DNA is shown, since the ends of the CDR3 on it are uncertain; the CDR3 is the one TCRdb lists. This rearrangement joins TRBV7-2 to TRBJ1-2; the listed D gene, TRBD1, was not tested against the DNA. Germline assignment: CDR1 SGHTA and CDR2 FQGNSA. The CDR3 is 13 amino acids long, termini counted. CDR3 in amino acids: CASSLQGGDNQPH.

The rearrangement uses TRBV7-9 and TRBJ1-1; 7 bases match TRBD1. The CDR3 loop spans 14 amino acids. Germline V gene sequence: CDR1 SEHNR, CDR2 FQNEAQ (reference sequence). V lost 4 bases, J lost 1 base, and 3 bases stayed unmatched. This chain's CDR3 is CASSYTGANTEAFF. For the CDR3, the DNA is TGTGCCAGCAGCTATACAGGGGCGAACACTGAAGCTTTCTTT.

This clonotype was recorded at least ten times. V usage is TRBV5-1 and J usage is TRBJ2-1; 9 bases map to TRBD2. The CDR3 extends over 15 amino acids. The germline gives CDR1 SGHRS, CDR2 YFSETQ. V was pared by 0 bases and J by 5 bases, with 3 bases of the junction left unmatched. Here the CDR3 reads CASSLASGANNEQFF. The DNA for the CDR3 is TGCGCCAGCAGCTTGGCTAGCGGGGCGAACAATGAGCAGTTCTTC.

This clonotype was counted only a few times. An end of the junction differs from the germline gene, which may be a read error. The rearrangement links TRBV2 to TRBJ1-6, with D maybe TRBD1 (5 bases). Germline CDR1 reads SNHLY; CDR2 reads FYNNEI. This CDR3 region has 15 residues. The CDR3: CPSSEYQGKDIRLHF. CDR3 DNA sequence: TGTCCCAGCAGTGAGTATCAGGGCAAGGATATTCGCCTCCACTTT.

As for this clonotype: Since the CDR3 does not end with the conserved phenylalanine or tryptophan, this likely comes from a read error. The DNA is omitted, as the CDR3 cannot be located on it reliably, and the CDR3 follows TCRdb's listing. The rearrangement uses TRBV7-9 and TRBJ1-2. Germline CDR1 reads SEHNR; CDR2 reads FQNEAQ (reference sequence). The CDR3 totals 13 residues, both ends included. The CDR3 sequence is CASSPSAGGGRMG.

Of note for this clonotype: Germline and junction disagree at one end, which may indicate a read error. The V and J genes are TRBV9 and TRBJ1-1, with D perhaps TRBD1 (6 bases). CDR3 length: 13 residues. Germline V CDR1 and CDR2: SGDLS, YYNGEE. CDR3 bases: TGTGCCACCAGCCGAGGGGGTGCCTATAATTCACCCTTT. It yields the protein CATSRGGAYNSPF.

About this clonotype itself: Being one base from a much bigger clone, this may be a read error. The rearrangement joins TRBV6-5 to TRBJ2-5; D gene unclear. CDR3 size: 12 residues. Per the germline V gene, CDR1 is MNHEY and CDR2 is SVGAGI. The ends were cut back, 6 bases at V and 5 bases at J, with 10 bases in the middle. CDR3 region: CASRYKQETQYF. For the CDR3, the DNA is TGTGCCAGCAGATACAAGCAGGAGACCCAGTACTTC.

This sequence joins TRBV2 and TRBJ2-5, with 10 positions matching TRBD2. Per the germline V gene, CDR1 is SNHLY and CDR2 is FYNNEI. V shed 6 bases and J 4 bases; nucleotides not matched to a gene: 20. The CDR3 consists of 19 residues. This CDR3 is CASSQGRGGSGGTRETQYF. CDR3 nucleotide sequence: TGTGCCAGCAGCCAAGGACGGGGGGGTAGCGGGGGGACGAGAGAGACCCAGTACTTC.

As regards this clonotype: An end of the junction does not agree with germline; a read error may underlie this. The rearrangement uses TRBV7-2 and TRBJ1-1; D gene unclear. The germline gives CDR1 SGHTA, CDR2 FQGNSA. The CDR3 loop spans 14 amino acids. CDR3 amino acids: CASSSDNPRTRITF. The CDR3 coding sequence is TGTGCCAGCAGCTCCGATAATCCCCGGACTCGTATTACTTTT.

About this clonotype: A much larger clone lies one base from this, so it may be a read error. The chain joins TRBV2 to TRBJ1-4; 8 positions match TRBD1. J was trimmed by 8 bases and V by 5 bases; bases with no gene match: 7. From germline, CDR1 is SNHLY and CDR2 FYNNEI. CDR3 size: 14 residues. The CDR3 region is CASSLTGDLEKLFF. CDR3 nucleotides: TGTGCCAGCAGTTTGACAGGGGACTTGGAAAAACTGTTTTTT.

The V call is TRBV5-5, the J call TRBJ1-1; 7 nucleotides align to TRBD1. This CDR3 region has 17 residues. J was trimmed by 1 base and V by 4 bases; bases with no gene match: 13. In germline, CDR1 is SGHKS, CDR2 YYEKEE (reference sequence). Written as DNA, the CDR3 is TGTGCCAGCAGCGTATGTGTTGAGGGGGCGAGGAACACTGAAGCTTTCTTT. The encoded protein is CASSVCVEGARNTEAFF.

On this clonotype: One end of the junction is discordant with germline, which a read error may explain. V is TRBV7-2 and J is TRBJ2-5, with TRBD2 matching over 7 bases. CDR1 is SGHTA and CDR2 is FQGNSA in the germline V gene. The CDR3 loop spans 14 amino acids. In DNA form, the CDR3 reads TGTGCCAGCAGCTTAATGGGGGAGGGCGAGACCAAGTACTTC. Protein: CASSLMGEGETKYF.

This chain joins TRBV7-2 and TRBJ1-6; 9 bases align to TRBD1. Germline V gene data show CDR1 as SGHTA and CDR2 as FQGNSA. Trimming took 7 bases from V and 15 from J; bases not matched to a gene: 19. The CDR3 has 16 amino acids. The CDR3 DNA reads TGTGCCAGCATCAACACAGGGGGCAGTGAGCAGTTCTTCCTCCACTTT. Its protein is CASINTGGSEQFFLHF.

Concerning this clonotype itself: The DNA is left out, because the CDR3 cannot be placed on it with certainty; the CDR3 is given as TCRdb lists it. The chain has TRBV7-2 and TRBJ1-5. Ends included, the CDR3 has 15 residues. Germline CDR1 reads SGHTA; CDR2 reads FQGNSA. The CDR3 loop is CASSVLVDTQYFGHF.

The chain has TRBV9 and TRBJ2-1; D is uncertain. The V gene's germline CDR1 is SGDLS and CDR2 YYNGEE. This CDR3 region has 12 residues. With 4 bases removed from V and 16 bases from J, the gap between germline ends came to 18 bases. CDR3 bases: TGTGCCAGCAGCTTCCTCCGCGATGAGCTATTCTTC. Residues: CASSFLRDELFF.